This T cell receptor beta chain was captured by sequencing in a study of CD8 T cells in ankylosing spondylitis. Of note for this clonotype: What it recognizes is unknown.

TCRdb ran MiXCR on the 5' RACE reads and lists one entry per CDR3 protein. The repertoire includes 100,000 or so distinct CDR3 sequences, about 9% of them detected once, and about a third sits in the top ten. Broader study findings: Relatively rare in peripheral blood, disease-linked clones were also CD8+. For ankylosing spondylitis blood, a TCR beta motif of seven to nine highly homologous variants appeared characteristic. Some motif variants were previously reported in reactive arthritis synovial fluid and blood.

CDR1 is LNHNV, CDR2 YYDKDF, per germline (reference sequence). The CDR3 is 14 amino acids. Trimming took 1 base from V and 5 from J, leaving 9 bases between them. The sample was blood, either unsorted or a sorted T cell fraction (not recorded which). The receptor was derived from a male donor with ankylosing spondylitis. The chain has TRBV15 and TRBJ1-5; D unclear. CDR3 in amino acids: CATSRGGLDQPQHF. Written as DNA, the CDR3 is TGTGCCACCAGCAGAGGCGGTTTGGATCAGCCCCAGCATTTT.